In its sample, the clone carrying this T cell receptor beta chain was seen many times. Hyperthyroidism showing no ophthalmopathy within 18 months of follow-up was stable. The diagnosis was founded upon clinical symptoms, serum thyroxine, TRAb, thyroid ultrasound and orbital computed tomography. Germline-derived CDR1 and CDR2 are LNHDA and SQIVND (reference sequence). The CDR3 is 15 residues long. The V end lost 2 bases, the J end lost 4 bases, and 14 bases lay between the germline ends. Amplification of TCR beta CDR3 regions used RNA transcripts. Second-round multiplex PCR came after a first-round RT-PCR that employed HTBI primers. TCRdb re-derived calls from the multiplex PCR reads in MiXCR, one entry per CDR3 protein. The sample contains under 800,000 distinct CDR3 sequences, approximately 22% of which appear only once. This sample was taken from a study of Graves' ophthalmopathy and Graves' hyperthyroidism.

Sequencing was carried out using peripheral blood. The chain combines TRBV19 with TRBJ1-1; the D gene is possibly TRBD1 (6 bases). The origin of this receptor is a woman under 30 with stable Graves' hyperthyroidism. Some clones in this sample may be carry-over from other donors' samples. CDR3 nucleotide sequence: TGTGCCAGTAGTATAATGGGGGGGGCGAGCACTGAAGCTTTCTTT. Amino acid sequence: CASSIMGGASTEAFF.